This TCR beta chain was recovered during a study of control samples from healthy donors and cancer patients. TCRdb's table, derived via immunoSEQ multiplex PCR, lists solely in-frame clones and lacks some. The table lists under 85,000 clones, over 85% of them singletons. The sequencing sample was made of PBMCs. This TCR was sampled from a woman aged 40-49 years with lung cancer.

The CDR3 nucleotides are TGTGCCAGCAGTTACTCTAGGCCAGCTGACAATGAGCAGTTCTTC. Translating gives CASSYSRPADNEQFF. This rearrangement joins TRBV6-2 or TRBV6-3 to TRBJ2-1; unclear D gene. The CDR3 loop spans 15 amino acids. Germline V gene lookup returns CDR1 MNHEY and CDR2 SVGEGT. V was clipped by 0 bases and J by 5 bases, with 11 bases between them.